This is a list of T cell receptor beta chains from one sample in a study of blood T cell repertoires in COVID-19. Method: immunoSEQ multiplex PCR; TCRdb's copy keeps in-frame clones and lacks some. The sample carries 100,000 to 150,000 clones, 85% to 90% recorded once. Sample: peripheral blood. Receptor source: a woman aged 70 to 79 with acute or convalescent COVID-19. Each CDR3 is given with its conserved first and last residue. The D gene is left open where the match is weak. Expanded clones get a size class; other rows say once, few or many, or leave the size out.

J,V,D,size,CDR3,DNA
TRBJ2-1,TRBV25-1,.,.,CASSEPGHGNEQFF,TGTGCCAGCAGTGAACCGGGACACGGCAATGAGCAGTTCTTC
TRBJ2-7,TRBV5-1,TRBD1,.,CASSLRWDRGYEQYF,TGCGCCAGCAGCTTGAGGTGGGACAGGGGGTACGAGCAGTACTTC
TRBJ1-6,TRBV7-6,.,.,CASSILTGNNSPLHF,TGTGCCAGCAGCATCCTGACGGGGAATAATTCACCCCTCCACTTT
TRBJ1-5,TRBV5-4,.,few,CASSLGGDQPQHF,TGTGCCAGCAGCTTGGGCGGGGATCAGCCCCAGCATTTT
TRBJ1-6,TRBV7-9,TRBD1,.,CASSSTGERRSPLHF,TGTGCCAGCAGCTCCACAGGGGAACGGCGGTCACCCCTCCACTTT
TRBJ1-3,TRBV9,TRBD1,few,CASSPPTGLFSGNTIYF,TGTGCCAGCAGCCCACCGACAGGGTTATTCTCTGGAAACACCATATATTTT
TRBJ1-6,TRBV5-1,.,.,CASSLSGPSSYNSPLHF,TGCGCCAGCAGCTTGTCTGGGCCCAGCTCCTATAATTCACCCCTCCACTTT
TRBJ1-2,TRBV28,.,.,CASITGIGGYTF,TGTGCCAGTATTACAGGGATAGGTGGCTACACCTTC
TRBJ2-7,TRBV5-4,TRBD1,.,CASSLGFGTGNYEQYF,TGTGCCAGCAGCTTGGGGTTCGGGACAGGGAATTACGAGCAGTACTTC
TRBJ2-7,TRBV15,TRBD1,.,CATSRDLGQGTYEQYF,TGTGCCACCAGCAGAGATTTGGGACAGGGGACCTACGAGCAGTACTTC
TRBJ1-3,TRBV19,.,.,CASSNRGNTIYF,TGTGCCAGTAGTAACAGGGGAAACACCATATATTTT
TRBJ1-2,TRBV4-1,.,.,CASRVGYTF,TGCGCCAGCCGAGTAGGCTACACCTTC
TRBJ1-4,TRBV2,.,.,CASSGYQLGGEKLFF,TGTGCCAGCAGTGGATACCAGCTGGGCGGGGAAAAACTGTTTTTT
TRBJ1-2,TRBV7-2,TRBD1,.,CASSFSGTGLIGYTF,TGTGCCAGCAGCTTTTCCGGGACAGGGCTAATTGGCTACACCTTC
TRBJ2-3,TRBV9,TRBD2,.,CASSVAGENTDTQYF,TGTGCCAGCAGCGTCGCGGGGGAGAACACAGATACGCAGTATTTT
TRBJ1-1,TRBV30,.,.,CAIERQVTEAFF,TGTGCTATCGAACGGCAGGTCACTGAAGCTTTCTTT
TRBJ1-3,TRBV6-1,.,.,CASSEDRFSGNTIYF,TGTGCCAGCAGTGAAGACAGGTTCTCTGGAAACACCATATATTTT
TRBJ1-5,TRBV7-9,.,.,CASSYGSGDGQPQHF,TGTGCCAGCAGCTACGGAAGCGGGGATGGTCAGCCCCAGCATTTT
TRBJ2-1,TRBV12-3/TRBV12-4,.,.,CASSPNANEQFF,TGTGCCAGCAGCCCTAACGCTAATGAGCAGTTCTTC
TRBJ1-5,TRBV7-8,.,.,CASSLDAGLEPQHF,TGTGCCAGCAGCTTAGACGCGGGACTCGAGCCCCAGCATTTT
TRBJ2-1,TRBV6-1,.,.,CASSEAGVSYNEQFF,TGTGCCAGCAGTGAGGCCGGGGTCTCCTACAATGAGCAGTTCTTC
TRBJ2-5,TRBV2,TRBD2,.,CASSRTSGGLRTQYF,TGTGCCAGCAGTCGGACTAGCGGGGGGCTTAGGACCCAGTACTTC
TRBJ1-2,TRBV5-6,.,once,CASSLAWRGLFVYTF,TGTGCCAGCAGCTTGGCCTGGAGAGGGTTGTTTGTCTACACCTTC
TRBJ1-2,TRBV11-2,.,.,CASSSTGRGYTF,TGTGCCAGCAGCTCGACAGGTCGGGGCTACACCTTC
TRBJ1-6,TRBV4-1,.,.,CASSHPREDMAYNSPLHF,TGCGCCAGCAGCCACCCCAGGGAGGATATGGCCTATAATTCACCCCTCCACTTT
TRBJ1-4,TRBV6-1,.,once,CASSEAPDINEKLFF,TGTGCCAGCAGTGAAGCGCCTGACATTAATGAAAAACTGTTTTTT
TRBJ2-6,TRBV3-1/TRBV3-2,TRBD1,.,CASSQEDRGRANVLTF,TGTGCCAGCAGCCAAGAGGACAGGGGGCGGGCCAACGTCCTGACTTTC
TRBJ1-2,TRBV2,TRBD1,.,CASRTGANYGYTF,TGTGCCAGCAGGACAGGGGCTAACTATGGCTACACCTTC
TRBJ2-2,TRBV19,TRBD1,.,CASSAPTGRQGNTGELFF,TGTGCCAGTAGTGCACCCACCGGCCGACAGGGTAACACCGGGGAGCTGTTTTTT
TRBJ2-4,TRBV28,.,.,CASSSTAPIAKNIQYF,TGTGCCAGCAGTTCGACAGCTCCCATAGCCAAAAACATTCAGTACTTC
TRBJ2-1,TRBV7-6,TRBD2,.,CASSRTSGNEQFF,TGTGCCAGCAGCCGGACTAGCGGGAATGAGCAGTTCTTC
TRBJ1-4,TRBV7-6,TRBD1,few,CASSLTPGGTNEKLFF,TGTGCCAGCAGCTTAACGCCAGGGGGTACTAATGAAAAACTGTTTTTT
TRBJ2-3,TRBV13,TRBD1,.,CASSPRDRGQTGTDTQYF,TGTGCCAGCAGCCCCCGGGACAGGGGCCAAACCGGCACAGATACGCAGTATTTT
TRBJ2-5,TRBV5-4,TRBD2,.,CASSLAFKTSGGAETQYF,TGTGCCAGCAGCTTGGCCTTTAAAACTAGCGGGGGGGCGGAGACCCAGTACTTC
TRBJ2-7,TRBV2,.,few,CASRSDRTAEQYF,TGTGCCAGCCGATCCGACAGGACCGCCGAGCAGTACTTC
TRBJ1-1,TRBV28,.,.,CASYPVGSFKNTEAFF,TGTGCCAGCTACCCCGTGGGCAGTTTCAAGAACACTGAAGCTTTCTTT
TRBJ2-2,TRBV6-5,.,.,CASTPTGQNTGELFF,TGTGCCAGCACCCCGACGGGACAAAACACCGGGGAGCTGTTTTTT
TRBJ1-5,TRBV6-1,TRBD1,few,CASSEESGGYSNQPQHF,TGTGCCAGCAGTGAGGAGTCAGGGGGGTATAGCAATCAGCCCCAGCATTTT
TRBJ2-2,TRBV13,.,.,CASSAWGGAAGELFF,TGTGCCAGCAGCGCCTGGGGGGGGGCCGCCGGGGAGCTGTTTTTT
TRBJ2-3,TRBV10-1,.,.,CASSEGAKDTQYF,TGCGCCAGCAGTGAGGGGGCCAAGGATACGCAGTATTTT
TRBJ1-2,TRBV28,.,.,CASSSMDSYGYTF,TGTGCCAGCAGTTCCATGGACAGCTATGGCTACACCTTC
TRBJ2-1,TRBV10-3,TRBD2,.,CAIAPSGGSNEQFF,TGTGCCATCGCCCCTAGCGGGGGGTCCAATGAGCAGTTCTTC
TRBJ2-7,TRBV30,TRBD1,.,CAWSGTGGSEQYF,TGTGCCTGGAGTGGGACAGGGGGCAGCGAGCAGTACTTC
TRBJ1-2,TRBV7-9,TRBD1,.,CASSWMTGGFDYTF,TGTGCCAGCAGCTGGATGACAGGGGGATTTGACTACACCTTC
TRBJ1-3,TRBV6-5,.,.,CASRGRGAGGNTIYF,TGTGCCAGCAGGGGTCGGGGGGCAGGTGGAAACACCATATATTTT
TRBJ2-1,TRBV7-6,TRBD2,.,CASSFYLAGGRYNEQFF,TGTGCCAGCAGCTTTTACCTAGCGGGGGGGCGGTACAATGAGCAGTTCTTC
TRBJ1-4,TRBV3-1/TRBV3-2,.,.,CASSPEGSATNEKLFF,TGTGCCAGCAGCCCAGAGGGCAGTGCAACTAATGAAAAACTGTTTTTT
TRBJ2-3,TRBV7-2,.,.,CASSSRSGTGTDTQYF,TGTGCCAGCAGCTCCAGGTCTGGAACGGGCACAGATACGCAGTATTTT
TRBJ2-3,TRBV5-1,TRBD1,.,CASSLAGTGVPDTQYF,TGCGCCAGCAGCTTGGCCGGGACAGGGGTACCAGATACGCAGTATTTT
TRBJ2-3,TRBV29-1,TRBD2,.,CSAPGGYGDTQYF,TGCAGCGCGCCGGGGGGTTATGGAGATACGCAGTATTTT
TRBJ1-1,TRBV7-9,.,.,CASSSTAGGGAGRTEAFF,TGTGCCAGCAGTTCAACCGCCGGAGGGGGAGCGGGACGCACTGAAGCTTTCTTT
TRBJ2-7,TRBV3-1/TRBV3-2,TRBD1,few,CASSRPGQGSYEQYF,TGTGCCAGCAGCCGACCGGGACAGGGATCCTACGAGCAGTACTTC